Listed here are 9 T cell receptor beta chains from one sample, sequenced in a study of T cells after yellow fever vaccination. One entry per CDR3 protein, called by TCRdb with MiXCR from the 5' RACE reads. The repertoire consists of 500,000 to 650,000 distinct CDR3 sequences, with less than 15% occurring once and the leading ten covering over 12%. The sample here was PBMCs, taken on the day of the yellow fever booster vaccination. All receptors derive from a man between 25 and 39 years old who received the YFV17D yellow fever vaccine.

This clonotype has a handful of counts. V is TRBV7-2 and J is TRBJ2-7, with D possibly matching TRBD1 (6 bases). V dropped 5 bases and J dropped 4 bases, with 12 bases sitting between them. Germline values: CDR1 SGHTA, CDR2 FQGNSA. CDR3 length: 13 amino acids. The DNA for the CDR3 is TGTGCCAGCAGCACCAGGGGAAGGTACGAGCAGTACTTC. Its translation is CASSTRGRYEQYF.

The chain links TRBV7-8 to TRBJ2-2; no clear D gene. From germline, CDR1 is SGHVS and CDR2 FQNEAQ. CDR3 size: 15 residues. Trimming removed 1 base at V and 8 bases at J, with 14 bases between. The chain's CDR3 is CASSLGASAVGELFF. The CDR3 DNA follows: TGTGCCAGCAGCTTAGGGGCTTCCGCAGTGGGGGAGCTGTTTTTT. Combining the CDR3 with reference TRBV7-8 and TRBJ2-2 gives the whole variable domain GAGVSQSPRYKVAKRGQDVALRCDPISGHVSLFWYQQALGQGPEFLTYFQNEAQLDKSGLPSDRFFAERPEGSVSTLKIQRTQQEDSAVYLCASSLGASAVGELFFGEGSRLTVL.

In its sample, this clonotype was seen a few times. The CDR3 sequence is CASSQTGTSGYEQYF. The CDR3 region has the DNA TGTGCCAGCAGCCAAACCGGGACTAGCGGCTACGAGCAGTACTTC. This rearrangement joins TRBV7-9 to TRBJ2-7; TRBD2 matches 11 bases. This CDR3 region has 15 residues. In germline, CDR1 is SEHNR, CDR2 FQNEAQ (reference sequence). V shed 5 bases, J shed 3 bases, and the junction held 6 bases outside the gene matches.

This clonotype was seen a handful of times. The J gene is TRBJ2-7, the V gene TRBV10-2, with 8 bases lining up with TRBD2. The CDR3 covers 14 residues. Trimming at V came to 6 bases and at J to 6 bases, leaving 10 bases not matched to a gene. Germline CDR1 is WSHSY and CDR2 is SAAADI. CDR3 DNA: TGCGCCAGCAGCCCTGGACTAGCTTCGGGCGAGCAGTACTTC. Amino acids: CASSPGLASGEQYF.

The V and J genes are TRBV18 and TRBJ2-3; tentatively, D is TRBD1 (5 bases). V lost 8 bases, J lost 6 bases, and 18 bases lay in between. The CDR3 totals 14 residues. The germline V gene has CDR1 KGHSH and CDR2 LQKENI. DNA of the CDR3: TGTGCCAGCCGCCGCCCAGGGTCCGCGGATACGCAGTATTTT. This encodes CASRRPGSADTQYF.

A note on this clonotype: A junction boundary mismatches the germline segment, possibly from a read error. V usage is TRBV5-1 and J usage is TRBJ2-3; TRBD2 aligns across 9 bases. CDR3 length equals 14 residues. Germline V CDR1 and CDR2: SGHRS, YFSETQ. The DNA of the CDR3 is TGTGCCAGCAGCCGCGGGGGGGCAGGAGATACGCAGTATTTT. It yields the protein CASSRGGAGDTQYF.

This chain joins TRBV28 and TRBJ2-3; D unclear. This CDR3 spans 16 amino acids. Looked up from germline, CDR1 is MDHEN and CDR2 is SYDVKM. V shed 3 bases and J shed 0 bases, with 13 bases lying between them. In DNA, the CDR3 is TGTGCCAGCAGTTTGAATCAGGCTACTAGCACAGATACGCAGTATTTT. This sequence encodes CASSLNQATSTDTQYF.

At least ten counts were recorded for this clonotype. The gene calls are TRBV6-5 and TRBJ1-4, with D unresolved. CDR3 length: 14 amino acids. V was cut by 6 bases and J by 5 bases, with 13 bases left in between. Germline loops: CDR1 MNHEY, CDR2 SVGAGI. The CDR3 DNA sequence: TGTGCCAGCAGGGGAGTGCAGAGAAATGAAAAACTGTTTTTT. Amino acids: CASRGVQRNEKLFF.

The gene calls are TRBV9 and TRBJ2-1; 11 bases agree with TRBD2. The CDR3 contains 15 residues. CDR1 is SGDLS, CDR2 YYNGEE, per germline. V lost 0 bases and J lost 6; bases outside the gene matches: 2. CDR3 region: CASSVVSGRGNEQFF. CDR3 DNA sequence: TGTGCCAGCAGCGTAGTTAGCGGGAGGGGCAATGAGCAGTTCTTC. The entire variable domain, with the rest obtained from reference TRBV9 and TRBJ2-1, is as follows: DSGVTQTPKHLITATGQRVTLRCSPRSGDLSVYWYQQSLDQGLQFLIQYYNGEERAKGNILERFSAQQFPDLHSELNLSSLELGDSALYFCASSVVSGRGNEQFFGPGTRLTVL.